This T cell receptor (beta chain) was captured by sequencing in a study of blood T cell repertoires in COVID-19. CDR3 length: 15 amino acids. Trimming took off 10 bases at V and 1 base at J, with 15 bases between the two ends. CDR1 and CDR2 (germline): KGHDR, SFDVKD. Method: immunoSEQ multiplex PCR; TCRdb's copy keeps in-frame clones and lacks some. Of approximately 150,000 clones listed, 80% to 90% are singletons. The origin of this receptor is a woman in her forties or fifties with acute or convalescent COVID-19. The sequenced material came from peripheral blood. The chain employs TRBV24-1 and TRBJ2-2, with D perhaps TRBD1 (6 bases). CDR3 region: CATGAPTENTGELFF. CDR3 DNA: TGTGCCACGGGGGCACCGACAGAGAACACCGGGGAGCTGTTTTTT.